This record concerns one T cell receptor beta chain sequence. This clonotype showed up many times. Its specific antigen is unknown. It has no much larger one-base neighbor in the sample; base qualities were not kept. The data stem from a study of HIV-infected patients and healthy controls (dated by TCRdb to the mid-2010s). As for the study more broadly: CD4 counts were modestly but significantly increased in about 90% of the 16 patients after three months of therapy, but they remained below normal ranges. No consistent shift in CD8 counts was seen during early therapy, whereas a slight rise was seen in the CD4:CD8 ratio. Viral load became undetectable in about 75% of the 16 patients by the second bleed and in all patients after a further year of therapy. The question the study tested was whether immune perturbation and reconstitution could be captured by deep TCR repertoire sequencing of small blood samples from HIV patients. Patients lacked overall T-cell lymphocytopenia, and total CDR3 counts per chain did not differ significantly from controls.

What the research found in general, with its limitations: Pairing of alpha and beta chains was not determined in the samples. Most CMV-associated CDR3s became more frequent during therapy, although their change was not significant, whereas HIV-associated CDR3s showed a significant decrease in frequency. Differing numbers of distinct sequences in patients and controls hindered comparison, and size-matching assigned excessive weight to rare events in the HIV-infected data. Slight age and sex profile differences between the study cohorts did not explain the observed diversity differences. Compared with untreated HIV+ repertoires, healthy control repertoires had roughly threefold more distinct CDR3s and higher Shannon diversity. MAIT cell alpha-chain CDR3s were present at high frequency in healthy controls but severely depleted in HIV+ repertoires. Healthy controls shared more CDR3s between individuals than HIV+ patients, by Jaccard index and by count of highly shared sequences. In size-matched repertoire data, the apparent post-therapy recovery of the Gini index in HIV-infected patients was not replicated. Donor HLA types were not determined in the study. Significantly higher mean Gini indices were seen in HIV-infected repertoires than in controls, possibly reflecting oligoclonality. Processing included only sixteen HIV-infected individuals, and this was regarded by the authors as a major limit on how widely the findings apply. Mean usage differed significantly between HIV-infected patients and controls for eight alpha and eight beta V genes. Using whole blood restricted sequencing depth and prevented separating the dynamics of distinct T-cell subpopulations.

Since whole blood was used without any cell fractionation, the repertoire reflected all peripheral T cells in unsorted form. For RNA extraction, an approximately 2.5 ml sample of peripheral blood was drawn into Tempus tubes. The study enrolled HIV-infected adults who had not yet received antiretroviral therapy and were about to begin treatment, and it processed the first sixteen eligible patients. Treatment interruptions were among the grounds for excluding patients from enrollment, as were febrile or AIDS-related illness, tumors, hepatitis B or C coinfection, immunomodulatory therapy and recent vaccination. The TURBO-DNase kit was used to remove leftover genomic DNA, and GLOBINclear was used to deplete globin mRNA. The study collected pretreatment blood from HIV-infected patients just before antiretroviral therapy was started. SuperScript III was used to reverse transcribe 500 ng RNA with primers targeting the alpha and beta constant regions. Separate libraries for the alpha and beta chains were generated through chain-specific third strand synthesis that incorporated multiplexing indices. The protocol used a single primer pair to amplify all rearrangements within a chain, which avoided primer bias, and attached molecular barcodes to each cDNA molecule. The SP2 sequencing primer site and a random hexamer were carried on a 5' RACE adapter, to which purified cDNA was joined by T4 RNA Ligase 1. Second strand synthesis was performed with Phusion polymerase and primed from the SP2 site, and slow temperature ramps were applied to favor optimal annealing. Joined together, two random hexamer sequences that had both been added before amplification formed the 12-nucleotide barcode of each molecule. A brief initial PCR introduced P5 and P7 adapter elements together with a second index, and a roughly 25-cycle amplification PCR using P5s and P7 primers was subsequently performed. A total of 25 to 35 PCR cycles were applied to the libraries, which were quantified on a Qubit, sized on a Bioanalyzer, and diluted to 4 nM. Sequencing of the normalized libraries was done on an Illumina MiSeq using 2 x 250 paired-end kits. Reverse transcription reactions were cleaned up on MinElute columns and eluted into around 10 ul Tris-Cl. The adapter ligations were run for around 25 hours at 16 degrees C, and AMPure XP beads at a 1:1 ratio were afterwards used to clean them. In the original analysis: A modified Decombinator that output V, J, insert and barcode information was used to process the demultiplexed FASTQ files. Any sequence that shared a barcode yet differed from the dominant sequence was discarded as an error, and the number of original cDNA molecules was estimated by counting barcodes clustered at Levenshtein distance 3. For downstream analyses, the R packages ineq, vegan, igraph and RCytoscape were used, along with IMGT nomenclature and CDR3 definitions. To avoid skew from clonal expansion, each TCR was counted once, and V gene usage was computed over distinct sequences. Similarity networks connected unique CDR3 amino acid sequences within a donor whenever two sequences differed by a single Levenshtein edit. Published HIV-specific CDR3s (roughly 92 alpha, 700 or so beta) and CMV-specific CDR3s (under 14 alpha, 253 beta) were assembled and queried against the repertoires. Lower sequence numbers were not the cause of the decreased diversity in patients, as random subsampling to size-matched repertoires showed. TCRdb reprocessing: public reads trimmed at Q25 with fastp, clones called with MiXCR, in-frame beta chains kept. Rows merge per CDR3 protein into single entries with the most common DNA and genes. TCRdb, not the original authors, processed these V and J calls. Here the sample has fewer than 9,500 distinct CDR3 sequences; 9.3% occur a single time. The ten largest account for about 17% of the sample.

Including cysteine and phenylalanine, the CDR3 has 14 amino acids. Only the CDR3 portion is preserved as DNA: 42 bases, with reading frame beginning at the first base. After removal of 6 bases from V and 1 base from J, the junction retains 4 bases not matched to a gene. Per the germline V gene (reference sequence), MNHEY is the CDR1 and SMNVEV is the CDR2. The clonotype comes from an adult with HIV infection. Recombination linked TRBV27 to TRBJ2-3; TRBD1 matches 7 bases in the middle. The sample was blood, taken before antiretroviral therapy. The DNA sequence is given as TGTGCCAGCAGGGCTACAGGGGGCACAGATACGCAGTATTTT. It translates to CASRATGGTDTQYF.